This note documents a single T cell receptor beta chain sequence. Its antigen is unknown. The entry originates in a study of cytomegalovirus exposure and HLA in healthy donors. Study-level findings and limits: Clusters of TCRs from the first cohort tended to co-occur in the 120 validation repertoires (as a later analysis found). A list of 150 or so TCR beta chains associated with cytomegalovirus was given.

The germline V gene has CDR1 LNHDA and CDR2 SQIVND (reference sequence). V was pared by 3 bases and J by 1 base, with 6 bases between. The CDR3 consists of 13 residues. The roughly 120-subject validation cohort, separate from the approximately 630-subject first cohort, included the donors. The repertoire was sequenced with immunoSEQ multiplex PCR; TCRdb's copy has only in-frame clones and lacks some. The sample records about 73,000 clones, 80% to 90% being singletons. This clonotype originated in a woman younger than 35 in good health and CMV-seropositive. V is TRBV19 and J is TRBJ1-1; D not resolved. The sample consisted of PBMCs. The CDR3 sequence: CASSIPQNTEAFF. CDR3 nucleotide sequence: TGTGCCAGTAGTATCCCCCAGAACACTGAAGCTTTCTTT.